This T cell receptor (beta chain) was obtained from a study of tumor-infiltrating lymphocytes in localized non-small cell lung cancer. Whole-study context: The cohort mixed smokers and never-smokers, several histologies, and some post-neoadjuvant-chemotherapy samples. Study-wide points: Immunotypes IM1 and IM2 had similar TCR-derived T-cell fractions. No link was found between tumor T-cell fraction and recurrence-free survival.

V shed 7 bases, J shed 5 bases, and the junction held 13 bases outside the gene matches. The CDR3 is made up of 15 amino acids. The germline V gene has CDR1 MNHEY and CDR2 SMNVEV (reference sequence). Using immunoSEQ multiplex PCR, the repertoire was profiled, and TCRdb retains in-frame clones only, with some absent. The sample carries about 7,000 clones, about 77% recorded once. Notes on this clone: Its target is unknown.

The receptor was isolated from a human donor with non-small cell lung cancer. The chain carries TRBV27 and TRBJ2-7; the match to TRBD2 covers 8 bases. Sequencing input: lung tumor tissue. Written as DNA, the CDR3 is TGTGCCAGCATGCGTGTGGAGAGCGGGAGAAACGAGCAGTACTTC. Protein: CASMRVESGRNEQYF.